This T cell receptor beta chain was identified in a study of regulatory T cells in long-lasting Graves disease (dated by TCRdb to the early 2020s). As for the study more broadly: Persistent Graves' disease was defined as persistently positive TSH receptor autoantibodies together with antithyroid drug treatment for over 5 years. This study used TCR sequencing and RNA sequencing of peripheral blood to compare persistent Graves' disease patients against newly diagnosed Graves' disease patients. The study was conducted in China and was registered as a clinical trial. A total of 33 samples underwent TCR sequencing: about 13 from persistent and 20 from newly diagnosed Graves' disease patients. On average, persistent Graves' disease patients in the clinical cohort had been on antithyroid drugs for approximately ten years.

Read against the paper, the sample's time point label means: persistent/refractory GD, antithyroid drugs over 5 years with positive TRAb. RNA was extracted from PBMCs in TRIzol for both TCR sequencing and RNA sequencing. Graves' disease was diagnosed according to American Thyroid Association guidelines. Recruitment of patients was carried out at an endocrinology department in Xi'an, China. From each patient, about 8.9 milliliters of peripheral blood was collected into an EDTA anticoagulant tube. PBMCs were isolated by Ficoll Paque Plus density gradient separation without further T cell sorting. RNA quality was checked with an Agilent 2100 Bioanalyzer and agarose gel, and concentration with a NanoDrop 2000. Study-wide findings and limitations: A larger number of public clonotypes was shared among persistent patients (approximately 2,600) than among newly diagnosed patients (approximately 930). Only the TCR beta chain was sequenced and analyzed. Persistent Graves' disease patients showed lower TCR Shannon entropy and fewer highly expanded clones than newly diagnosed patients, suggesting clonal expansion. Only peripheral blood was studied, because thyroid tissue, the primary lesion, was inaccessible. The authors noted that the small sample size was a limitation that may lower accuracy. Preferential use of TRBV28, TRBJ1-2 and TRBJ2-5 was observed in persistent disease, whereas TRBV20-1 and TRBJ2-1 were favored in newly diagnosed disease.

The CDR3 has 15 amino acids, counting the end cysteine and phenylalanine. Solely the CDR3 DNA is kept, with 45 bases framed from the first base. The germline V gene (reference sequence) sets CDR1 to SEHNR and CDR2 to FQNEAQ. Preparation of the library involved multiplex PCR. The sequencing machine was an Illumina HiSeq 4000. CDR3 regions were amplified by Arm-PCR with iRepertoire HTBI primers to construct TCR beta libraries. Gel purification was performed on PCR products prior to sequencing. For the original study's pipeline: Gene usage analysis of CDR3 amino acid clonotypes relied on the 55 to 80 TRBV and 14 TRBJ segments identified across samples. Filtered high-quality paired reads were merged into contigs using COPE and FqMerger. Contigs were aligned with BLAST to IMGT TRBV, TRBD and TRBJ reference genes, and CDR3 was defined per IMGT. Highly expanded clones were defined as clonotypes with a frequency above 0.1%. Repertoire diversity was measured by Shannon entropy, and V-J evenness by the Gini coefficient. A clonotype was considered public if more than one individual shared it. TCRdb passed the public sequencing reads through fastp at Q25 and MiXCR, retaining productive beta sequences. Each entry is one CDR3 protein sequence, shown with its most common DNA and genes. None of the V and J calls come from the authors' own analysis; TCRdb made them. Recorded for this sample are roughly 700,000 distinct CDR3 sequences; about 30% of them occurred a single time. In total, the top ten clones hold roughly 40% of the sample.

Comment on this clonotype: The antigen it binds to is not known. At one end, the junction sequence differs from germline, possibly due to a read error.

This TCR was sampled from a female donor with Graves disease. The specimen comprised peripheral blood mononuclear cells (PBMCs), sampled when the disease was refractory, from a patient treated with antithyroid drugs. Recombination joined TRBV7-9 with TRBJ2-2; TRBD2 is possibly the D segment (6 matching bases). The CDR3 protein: CASSLVAGPTGEPFF. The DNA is TGTGCCAGCAGCTTAGTGGCGGGGCCGACCGGGGAGCCGTTTTTT.